The present T cell receptor beta chain was sequenced within a study of neurological immune-mediated disorders. Findings and caveats of the study: The most TCR clonal expansion was seen in HTLV-1-associated myelopathy, whereas the least was seen in multiple sclerosis, below the level in healthy controls.

There are 14 residues in the CDR3. V trimming: 4 bases; J trimming: 6 bases; junction bases outside the gene matches: 6. Germline assignment: CDR1 SGHAT and CDR2 FQDESV (reference sequence). Sample time point: longitudinal time-point 3. Preparation of the unsorted libraries drew on 2 million PBMCs stored at -80 C. TCRdb passed the 5' RACE reads through MiXCR, listing each CDR3 protein once. The sample comprises fewer than 110,000 distinct CDR3 sequences, 10% to 12% of which are singletons, and around 3.1% rests with the top ten. This clonotype was observed many times. As yet, its antigen is unknown. The sequencing input was PBMCs. The rearrangement uses TRBV11-1 and TRBJ2-7, with TRBD2 matching over 10 bases. This clonotype was sampled from a female donor with HTLV-1-associated myelopathy (HAM/TSP). The CDR3 is CASSSSGGAGEQYF. The CDR3, as DNA: TGTGCCAGCAGCTCGAGCGGGGGGGCCGGCGAGCAGTACTTC.